This T cell receptor beta chain appears in the sequencing data of a study of CD8 T cells in Susac syndrome. Overall study: Treatment at blood withdrawal was none, corticosteroids, or intravenous immunoglobulin alone in Susac syndrome patients.

cDNA came from about 0.5 to 1 ug RNA primed by random hexamers. The TCR beta CDR3 was amplified by immunoSEQ multiplex PCR across 54 Vbeta, 13 Jbeta. TCRdb analysed the immunoSEQ multiplex PCR reads with MiXCR anew, one entry per CDR3 protein. The table has roughly 200,000 distinct CDR3 sequences, about 91% seen once; the top ten hold around 0.079%. This sequence originates from a human donor with Susac syndrome. The sequencing sample was made of CD4+ T cells from PBMCs.

The DNA of the CDR3 is TGCAGCGCGGGGACAGATGAAAAACTGTTTTTT. This encodes CSAGTDEKLFF. The rearrangement uses TRBV29-1 and TRBJ1-4, with 7 nucleotides matching TRBD1. Germline values: CDR1 SQVTM, CDR2 ANQGSEA. J was trimmed by 6 bases and V by 7 bases; bases with no gene match: 2. CDR3 length: 11 amino acids.